This note documents a single TCR beta chain sequence. Germline-derived CDR1 and CDR2 are ENHRY and SYGVKD. The CDR3 is 12 amino acids. The V and J ends lost 9 bases and 5 bases, in that order; junction bases with no gene match: 4. Repertoires were generated with immunoSEQ multiplex PCR, while TCRdb's copy carries only in-frame clones and drops some. The profile shows roughly 30,000 clones, approximately 84% of them singletons. These data come from a study of blood T cell repertoires in COVID-19. Study background: T cells, B-cell-depleted T cells, or PBMCs supplied cDNA or gDNA.

The TCR sequence derives from a man older than 75 with active COVID-19. This chain joins TRBV10-3 and TRBJ2-1; TRBD1 agrees at 7 bases. Sample: peripheral blood. DNA for the CDR3: TGTGCCATTTCCGGGACAGACAATGAGCAGTTCTTC. This sequence encodes CAISGTDNEQFF.